Detailed here is one T cell receptor beta chain. It has no known antigen specificity. Qualities for individual bases were not recorded, and no much larger clone is one base off. Libraries came from 5' RACE. The sequencer listed for this sample is NextSeq 500. Unique molecular identifiers were attached to individual cDNA molecules in the TCR library protocol so that sequencing error and PCR bias could be corrected. Both TCR alpha and beta chains were sequenced, and tight co-correlation was observed between alpha and beta sequence abundances in each sample. In the original analysis: Decombinator V4 was used to perform V gene, J gene and CDR3 annotation of TCR sequences. TCRs were defined as expanded if a significant change between any two time points was detected under a Poisson model with p below 0.0001. TCR abundances were normalised to the total number of TCRs sequenced per sample and were expressed as counts per million. MAIT TCRs were defined by TRAV1-2 paired with TRAJ12, TRAJ20 or TRAJ33, and iNKT TCRs by TRAV10 paired with TRAJ18. A search of VDJdb, accessed on 1 November 2021, was run for TCRs annotated to CMV, EBV and SARS-CoV-2, with TCRs annotated for multiple antigens excluded. The public reads were run again by TCRdb, first through fastp at Q25 and then through MiXCR, and only productive beta chains were kept. Each entry is one CDR3 protein sequence, shown with its most common DNA and genes. The V and J calls, along with clone size, are taken from TCRdb and not from the paper's own processing. Within this sample are 77,000 or so distinct CDR3 sequences, with 14% of them counted one time only. The biggest ten clones account for 3.5% to 5% of the sample.

The study was a case-control design nested within a healthcare worker cohort in London, UK, with weekly nasopharyngeal swab PCR tests and blood sampling. Healthcare workers were recruited between 23 and 31 March 2020, during the week of the UK lockdown, and were followed weekly for up to roughly 16 weeks. Unmatched junction bases come to 8, with V trimmed by 0 bases and J by 9 bases. CDR1 and CDR2, looked up from the germline V gene (reference sequence), are DFQATT and SNEGSKA. The CDR3 numbers 14 residues from cysteine through phenylalanine. CDR3 DNA only is kept here, 42 bases in frame from base 1. The data are from a study of early T cells in non-severe SARS-CoV-2 infection (dated by TCRdb to the early 2020s). Concerning the study at large: Because TCR sequencing relied on bulk RNA taken from unsorted whole blood, pairing of alpha and beta chains was not possible. Study-wide findings and limitations: VDJdb matching was skewed toward anti-spike CD8 responses, so virus-specific expansions were likely underestimated and private and CD4 specificities were missed.

Material: whole blood, obtained at baseline. This TCR was recovered from an adult who was a healthcare worker with PCR-confirmed SARS-CoV-2 infection or an uninfected control (not recorded which). This receptor chain uses TRBV20-1 and TRBJ2-7; 10 nucleotides in the junction match TRBD1. CDR3 protein: CSARDGDRGSVQYF. The nucleotide sequence is given as TGCAGTGCTAGAGATGGGGACAGGGGCTCAGTGCAGTACTTC.